These 31 T cell receptor beta chains originate from one sample sequenced in a study of beta chain features in type 1 diabetes. Broader study findings: Patients with Type 1 diabetes showed moderately but significantly shorter TCRB CDR3s in all four CD4+ subsets.

These receptors are not linked to any known antigen. Reverse transcription of all isolated RNA meant that expressed TCRB transcripts were sequenced. TCRdb keeps only in-frame clones here, not all; method: immunoSEQ multiplex PCR. The sample consists of about 340,000 clones, approximately 15% of them appearing once. Sequencing was done on a sample of naive CD4+ T cells from blood. The receptors derive from a woman under 30 with type 1 diabetes.

This sequence joins TRBV19 and TRBJ1-1; D gene ambiguous. Trimming removed 6 bases from V and 1 base from J, with 12 bases in between. There are 14 residues in the CDR3. In germline, CDR1 is LNHDA, CDR2 SQIVND (reference sequence). The CDR3, as DNA: TGTGCCAGTAGCCGATATCGGGGGAACACTGAAGCTTTCTTT. Translating it yields CASSRYRGNTEAFF. Complete variable domain (other parts from reference TRBV19 and TRBJ1-1): DGGITQSPKYLFRKEGQNVTLSCEQNLNHDAMYWYRQDPGQGLRLIYYSQIVNDFQKGDIAEGYSVSREKKESFPLTVTSAQKNPTAFYLCASSRYRGNTEAFFGQGTRLTVV.

The chain has TRBV28 and TRBJ1-5; TRBD1 matches at 9 bases. After removal of 6 bases from V and 11 bases from J, the junction contained 11 bases not matched to a gene. Germline V CDR1 and CDR2: MDHEN, SYDVKM. This CDR3 has 14 residues. CDR3 in amino acids: CASRPRQGVWAQHF. The CDR3 DNA reads as TGTGCCAGCAGACCCCGACAGGGGGTATGGGCCCAGCATTTT.

The chain couples TRBV9 to TRBJ2-2, with a possible D match to TRBD1 (5 bases). V was cut by 3 bases and J by 7 bases, with 19 bases left in between. The germline V gene encodes CDR1 SGDLS and CDR2 YYNGEE. This CDR3 contains 16 residues. Written as DNA, the CDR3 is TGTGCCAGCAGCGCCGCCCCACAGGTCGTAGGCGGGGAGCTGTTTTTT. Its translation: CASSAAPQVVGGELFF.

This clone was counted only a few times. The J gene is TRBJ2-1, the V gene TRBV7-9, with a tentative D call TRBD1 (6 bases). The CDR3 covers 12 residues. Germline V gene lookup returns CDR1 SEHNR and CDR2 FQNEAQ (reference sequence). Trimming took off 4 bases at V and 10 bases at J, with 11 bases between the two ends. Written as DNA, the CDR3 is TGTGCCAGCAGCTCAGGGGTGGGGGAGCAGTTCTTC. This sequence encodes CASSSGVGEQFF.

This clone was found a few times. The rearrangement joins TRBV21-1 to TRBJ1-1; TRBD1, the D gene given by the table, was not confirmed from the DNA. TRBV21-1 is a pseudogene. This CDR3 region has 17 residues. The CDR3 DNA is TGTGCCAGCAGCACCCAATCAAGGCAGGGGAGGAACACTGAAGCTTTCTTT. Translated, it gives CASSTQSRQGRNTEAFF.

This clone was counted a few times. V usage is TRBV5-4 and J usage is TRBJ2-7, with a tentative D call TRBD1 (7 bases). The CDR3 loop spans 13 amino acids. Germline V lookup: CDR1 SGHNT, CDR2 YYREEE (reference sequence). With 6 bases removed from V and 5 bases from J, the gap between germline ends came to 15 bases. The CDR3: CASTETGRNEQYF. CDR3 in DNA: TGTGCCAGCACGGAGACAGGGAGGAACGAGCAGTACTTC.

V usage is TRBV19 and J usage is TRBJ2-5; D perhaps matches TRBD2 (6 bases). Germline CDR1 and CDR2: LNHDA and SQIVND (reference sequence). V dropped 1 base and J dropped 5 bases, with 11 bases sitting between them. CDR3 size: 14 residues. The CDR3: CASSIGALAETQYF. For the CDR3, the DNA is TGTGCCAGTAGTATAGGGGCGCTAGCGGAGACCCAGTACTTC. The complete variable domain, with remaining parts taken from reference TRBV19 and TRBJ2-5, reads DGGITQSPKYLFRKEGQNVTLSCEQNLNHDAMYWYRQDPGQGLRLIYYSQIVNDFQKGDIAEGYSVSREKKESFPLTVTSAQKNPTAFYLCASSIGALAETQYFGPGTRLLVL.

This clone was seen a handful of times. The chain combines TRBV4-3 with TRBJ2-1; possibly TRBD2 for D (6 bases). The CDR3 consists of 15 residues. CDR1 is LGHNA, CDR2 YSLEER, per germline. The V end lost 3 bases, the J end lost 2 bases, and 11 bases lay between the germline ends. In nucleotides, the CDR3 is TGCGCCAGCAGCCATTACTCGGGAGCCTACAATGAGCAGTTCTTC. It translates to CASSHYSGAYNEQFF.

This clone was counted a few times. The chain recombines TRBV9 with TRBJ2-3; a possible D gene is TRBD2 (5 bases). CDR1 SGDLS and CDR2 YYNGEE come from the germline V gene. The V and J ends lost 0 bases and 6 bases respectively, with 8 bases between them. There are 13 residues in the CDR3. DNA for the CDR3: TGTGCCAGCAGCGTAGCTTCGGGGGATACGCAGTATTTT. It translates to CASSVASGDTQYF.

This clone was counted between two and nine times. This sequence joins TRBV5-4 and TRBJ2-3; 8 positions match TRBD2. V was pared by 6 bases and J by 3 bases, with 18 bases of the junction left unmatched. From germline, CDR1 is SGHNT and CDR2 YYREEE (reference sequence). The CDR3 has 18 amino acids. CDR3 residues: CASTRTSGLTMRTDTQYF. CDR3 nucleotide sequence: TGTGCCAGCACTCGCACTAGCGGCCTCACGATGAGGACAGATACGCAGTATTTT.

This chain links TRBV7-9 with TRBJ2-7; D perhaps matches TRBD1 (7 bases). Germline-derived CDR1 and CDR2 are SEHNR and FQNEAQ (reference sequence). V gave up 2 bases and J gave up 1 base, with 18 bases separating them. This CDR3 has 17 residues. This CDR3 reads CASSLRSGGTVSYEQYF. The CDR3 DNA reads TGTGCCAGCAGCTTAAGGTCCGGCGGGACAGTATCCTACGAGCAGTACTTC.

This chain links TRBV10-3 with TRBJ2-7; the match to TRBD1 covers 9 bases. V trimming: 6 bases; J trimming: 7 bases; junction bases outside the gene matches: 10. This CDR3 contains 14 residues. Germline V gene sequence: CDR1 ENHRY, CDR2 SYGVKD. The DNA for the CDR3 is TGTGCCATCAGAGAGACAGGGGGTGATCTTGAGCAGTACGTC. It translates to CAIRETGGDLEQYV.

This chain joins TRBV9 and TRBJ2-5; tentative D call: TRBD1 (5 bases). The CDR3 contains 13 residues. V lost 6 bases to trimming and J lost 3 bases, with 12 bases between them. Germline V gene lookup returns CDR1 SGDLS and CDR2 YYNGEE. The CDR3 bases are TGTGCCAGCACAAGGGGCTGGGAAGAGACCCAGTACTTC. Its protein product is CASTRGWEETQYF.

This clone was found a few times. This chain uses TRBV20-1 with TRBJ2-7; D remains ambiguous. The germline gives CDR1 DFQATT, CDR2 SNEGSKA (reference sequence). Trimming shortened V by 3 bases and J by 7 bases, and 10 bases separated the two germline ends. The CDR3 has 11 residues. CDR3 sequence (DNA): TGCAGTGCTAGTTCCGGTGGGGAGCAGTACGTC. It encodes CSASSGGEQYV.

The chain recombines TRBV9 with TRBJ1-5, with D perhaps TRBD1 (6 bases). The CDR3 is 14 residues long. In germline, CDR1 is SGDLS, CDR2 YYNGEE. Trimming removed 4 bases from V and 7 bases from J, with 15 bases in between. In DNA form, the CDR3 reads TGTGCCAGCAGCCCCCAAGGACAGAACCAGCCCCAGCATTTT. Encoded protein: CASSPQGQNQPQHF.

This clone was seen only a few times. DNA of the CDR3: TGTGCCAGCAGCCGTACTGGGGCCAACGTCCTGACTTTC. This sequence encodes CASSRTGANVLTF. This chain connects TRBV5-4 to TRBJ2-6; D not certain. Germline values: CDR1 SGHNT, CDR2 YYREEE (reference sequence). This CDR3 contains 13 residues. The V end was cut by 4 bases, the J end by 2 bases, with 4 bases between.

This clone occurred a few times. This chain links TRBV9 with TRBJ2-7, with TRBD1 identical over 7 bases. This CDR3 comprises 17 residues. CDR1 is SGDLS and CDR2 is YYNGEE in the germline V gene. Trimming at V came to 4 bases and at J to 0 bases, leaving 13 bases not matched to a gene. In DNA, the CDR3 is TGTGCCAGCAGCCCTGGGGGTAACAGGGGCCTCTCCTACGAGCAGTACTTC. Protein: CASSPGGNRGLSYEQYF. Complete variable domain (other parts from reference TRBV9 and TRBJ2-7): DSGVTQTPKHLITATGQRVTLRCSPRSGDLSVYWYQQSLDQGLQFLIQYYNGEERAKGNILERFSAQQFPDLHSELNLSSLELGDSALYFCASSPGGNRGLSYEQYFGPGTRLTVT.

This clone was seen only a few times. The rearrangement links TRBV6-6 to TRBJ1-5; D possibly corresponds to TRBD1 (5 bases). The CDR3 spans 16 residues. V was cut by 2 bases and J by 4 bases, with 15 bases left in between. The V gene's germline CDR1 is MNHNY and CDR2 SVGAGI (reference sequence). CDR3 nucleotides: TGTGCCAGCAGTTACAGGCAGGGCAGTGTGAATCAGCCCCAGCATTTT. This codes for CASSYRQGSVNQPQHF.

The chain uses TRBV19 and TRBJ1-5; D may be TRBD1 (5 bases). The V end lost 4 bases, the J end lost 7 bases, and 11 bases lay between the germline ends. Germline V gene lookup returns CDR1 LNHDA and CDR2 SQIVND (reference sequence). This CDR3 spans 13 amino acids. For the CDR3, the DNA is TGTGCCAGTAGTAAGCAGGGATCCCAGCCCCAGCATTTT. Translation gives CASSKQGSQPQHF.

The chain combines TRBV6-5 with TRBJ2-7, with D tentatively TRBD2 (6 bases). CDR1 and CDR2 (germline): MNHEY, SVGAGI. The ends were cut back, 2 bases at V and 2 bases at J, with 13 bases in the middle. The CDR3 has 15 amino acids. The CDR3 is CASSYRGTGAYEQYV. CDR3 bases: TGTGCCAGCAGTTACCGCGGGACTGGTGCCTACGAGCAGTACGTC.

The genes are TRBV7-9 and TRBJ1-5, with TRBD1 matching 7 bases. V was pared by 0 bases and J by 4 bases, with 3 bases of the junction left unmatched. The germline V gene has CDR1 SEHNR and CDR2 FQNEAQ (reference sequence). The CDR3 contains 15 residues. CDR3 bases: TGTGCCAGCAGCTTAGCGACAGGGAATAATCAGCCCCAGCATTTT. Translation gives CASSLATGNNQPQHF.

This clone was observed a handful of times. The gene calls are TRBV7-2 and TRBJ1-1, with D possibly being TRBD1 (5 bases). The CDR3 runs to 17 residues. Per germline, CDR1 SGHTA and CDR2 FQGNSA. V was shortened by 4 bases and J by 0 bases, with 18 bases between the two germline ends. The CDR3 protein is CASSSAPPGPLNTEAFF. As DNA, the CDR3 is TGTGCCAGCAGCTCAGCCCCACCAGGGCCCCTGAACACTGAAGCTTTCTTT.

CDR3 sequence (DNA): TGTGCCAGCACCTCCGGGAGCCCGGGCGAGCAGTACTTC. It translates to CASTSGSPGEQYF. This rearrangement joins TRBV28 to TRBJ2-7, with a possible D match to TRBD2 (6 bases). CDR1 and CDR2 from the germline V gene are MDHEN and SYDVKM. This CDR3 contains 13 residues. V lost 7 bases and J 6 bases, leaving 16 bases between the germline ends. Together with reference TRBV28 and TRBJ2-7, the CDR3 gives the full variable domain: DVKVTQSSRYLVKRTGEKVFLECVQDMDHENMFWYRQDPGLGLRLIYFSYDVKMKEKGDIPEGYSVSREKKERFSLILESASTNQTSMYLCASTSGSPGEQYFGPGTRLTVT.

V is TRBV7-8 and J is TRBJ2-7, with D unclear. Germline CDR1 and CDR2: SGHVS and FQNEAQ. The CDR3 is 12 amino acids. Trimming cost V 5 bases and J 5 bases, with 10 bases left between them. CDR3 nucleotide sequence: TGTGCCAGCAGCGCCTACAGAGACGAGCAGTACTTC. Amino acids: CASSAYRDEQYF.

The genes are TRBV7-3 and TRBJ2-1; 9 bases agree with TRBD2. V was pared by 5 bases and J by 12 bases, with 14 bases of the junction left unmatched. The CDR3 extends over 15 amino acids. Germline CDR1 reads SGHTA; CDR2 reads FQGTGA. The CDR3 region is CASSPTGTSLGRQFF. The CDR3 DNA sequence: TGTGCCAGCAGCCCGACCGGGACTAGCCTTGGACGGCAGTTCTTC.

The chain links TRBV28 to TRBJ1-1; no definite D call. This CDR3 has 12 residues. V lost 4 bases to trimming and J lost 1 base, with 4 bases between them. CDR1 and CDR2 (germline): MDHEN, SYDVKM. This chain's CDR3 is CASSSQNTEAFF. DNA of the CDR3: TGTGCCAGCAGTTCCCAGAACACTGAAGCTTTCTTT. Together with reference TRBV28 and TRBJ1-1, the CDR3 gives the full variable domain: DVKVTQSSRYLVKRTGEKVFLECVQDMDHENMFWYRQDPGLGLRLIYFSYDVKMKEKGDIPEGYSVSREKKERFSLILESASTNQTSMYLCASSSQNTEAFFGQGTRLTVV.

The chain recombines TRBV2 with TRBJ1-2; TRBD1 matches at 9 bases. The CDR3 consists of 14 residues. V gave up 6 bases and J gave up 1 base; unmatched junction bases: 3. Germline CDR1 and CDR2: SNHLY and FYNNEI. The CDR3 coding sequence is TGTGCCAGCAGAGGGGACAGGGTTAACTATGGCTACACCTTC. Protein sequence: CASRGDRVNYGYTF.

V gene TRBV7-3 combines with J gene TRBJ2-6, with D hard to call. The CDR3 is made up of 15 amino acids. Germline V gene lookup returns CDR1 SGHTA and CDR2 FQGTGA. The V end lost 2 bases, the J end lost 4 bases, and 9 bases lay between the germline ends. The CDR3 loop is CASSLGLSGANVLTF. CDR3 in DNA: TGTGCCAGCAGCTTAGGGCTTTCGGGGGCCAACGTCCTGACTTTC.

This clone has only a few counts. The chain links TRBV7-3 to TRBJ2-1, with TRBD2 identical over 13 bases. J was trimmed by 7 bases and V by 3 bases; bases with no gene match: 9. There are 17 residues in the CDR3. The V gene's germline CDR1 is SGHTA and CDR2 FQGTGA. The CDR3 here is CASSFHPGTSGTNEQFF. The CDR3 DNA sequence: TGTGCCAGCAGCTTTCATCCCGGGACTAGCGGGACGAATGAGCAGTTCTTC. The full variable domain, in which reference TRBV7-3 and TRBJ2-1 provide the parts outside the CDR3, is GAGVSQTPSNKVTEKGKYVELRCDPISGHTALYWYRQSLGQGPEFLIYFQGTGAADDSGLPNDRFFAVRPEGSVSTLKIQRTERGDSAVYLCASSFHPGTSGTNEQFFGPGTRLTVL.

This clone was detected only a few times. This rearrangement joins TRBV30 to TRBJ1-1; D remains ambiguous. V dropped 4 bases and J dropped 2 bases, with 11 bases sitting between them. This CDR3 contains 13 residues. From germline, CDR1 is GTSNPN and CDR2 SVGIG (reference sequence). For the CDR3, the DNA is TGTGCCTGGAACGACCCGGGTAACACTGAAGCTTTCTTT. This codes for CAWNDPGNTEAFF.

The rearrangement links TRBV5-1 to TRBJ2-5; tentatively, D is TRBD1 (5 bases). V lost 3 bases and J lost 3, with 12 bases in between. Germline V gene data show CDR1 as SGHRS and CDR2 as YFSETQ. This CDR3 is 14 amino acids long. CDR3 sequence reads: CASSSPSREETQYF. CDR3 DNA: TGCGCCAGCAGCTCTCCTTCCAGGGAAGAGACCCAGTACTTC.